The 21 T cell receptor beta chains listed next were all sequenced from one sample in a study of OX40 agonist ivuxolimab in advanced cancers. Measured with immunoSEQ multiplex PCR; TCRdb has only the in-frame clones, and not every one. The table lists around 110,000 clones, just under 95% of them singletons. Sequenced here: CD4+ or CD8+ T cells sorted from blood, sampled in a trial of the OX40 agonist ivuxolimab. These receptor sequences come from an adult with an advanced solid tumor such as melanoma, head and neck, liver or kidney cancer.

This clone was detected only once. V and J are TRBV6-1 and TRBJ1-1; D may be TRBD1 (5 bases). Germline CDR1 MNHNS, CDR2 SASEGT. The CDR3 length is 13 residues. Trimming cost V 4 bases and J 4 bases, with 10 bases left between them. The CDR3 DNA follows: TGTGCCAGCAGTGCTGCGAGGGGCACTGAAGCTTTCTTT. The encoded protein is CASSAARGTEAFF.

V usage is TRBV6-6 and J usage is TRBJ1-4, with 10 positions matching TRBD1. This CDR3 has 15 amino acids. Germline CDR1 and CDR2: MNHNY and SVGAGI (reference sequence). V lost 5 bases and J lost 6; bases outside the gene matches: 6. For the CDR3, the DNA is TGTGCCAGCAGTCCGACAGGGGGCGCAGATGAAAAACTGTTTTTT. This gives the protein CASSPTGGADEKLFF.

J is TRBJ2-3 and V is TRBV7-3; D remains ambiguous. This CDR3 is built from 15 residues. Trimming shortened V by 5 bases and J by 1 base, and 13 bases separated the two germline ends. CDR1 and CDR2 (germline): SGHTA, FQGTGA. CDR3 sequence reads: CASSQSPGRTDTQYF. The CDR3 bases are TGTGCCAGCAGCCAATCACCGGGCCGCACAGATACGCAGTATTTT.

This sequence joins TRBV6-6 and TRBJ2-7, with TRBD1 matching over 8 bases. Germline V CDR1 and CDR2: MNHNY, SVGAGI (reference sequence). The CDR3 consists of 14 residues. V lost 5 bases, J lost 4 bases, and 7 bases stayed unmatched. CDR3 residues: CASSLDRESYEQYF. In nucleotides, the CDR3 is TGTGCCAGCAGTCTGGACAGGGAGAGTTACGAGCAGTACTTC.

This chain links TRBV7-9 with TRBJ2-3; D gene ambiguous. The CDR3 sequence is 16 residues long. V was cut by 1 base and J by 1 base, with 12 bases left in between. Germline CDR1 and CDR2: SEHNR and FQNEAQ (reference sequence). CDR3: CASSLVSGSGTDTQYF. DNA of the CDR3: TGTGCCAGCAGCTTAGTATCTGGGTCGGGCACAGATACGCAGTATTTT.

The chain recombines TRBV5-5 with TRBJ2-4, with D possibly TRBD2 on 5 matching bases. The V end lost 4 bases, the J end lost 0 bases, and 14 bases lay between the germline ends. Germline-derived CDR1 and CDR2 are SGHKS and YYEKEE (reference sequence). The CDR3 spans 16 residues. CDR3 sequence: CASSPLGGLAKNIQYF. The DNA for the CDR3 is TGTGCCAGCAGCCCCCTTGGAGGCCTAGCCAAAAACATTCAGTACTTC.

This clone was recorded once. DNA for the CDR3: TGTGCCAGCAGCCAAGATTTAGCGGGGGGCACAGATACGCAGTATTTT. It codes for CASSQDLAGGTDTQYF. This chain joins TRBV4-2 and TRBJ2-3; TRBD2 matches 9 bases. Germline values: CDR1 LGHNA, CDR2 YNFKEQ. This CDR3 comprises 16 residues. The V segment lost 0 bases and the J segment 1 base; nucleotides outside the gene matches: 2.

Worth noting for this clone: At one boundary the junction diverges from the germline segment, which might be a read error. The J gene is TRBJ2-5, the V gene TRBV9; the match to TRBD1 covers 7 bases. Germline CDR1 and CDR2: SGDLS and YYNGEE. CDR3 length: 14 residues. In DNA form, the CDR3 reads TGTGCCAGCAGCTTCGACAGGGTCGGAGAGATCCAGTACTTC. It specifies CASSFDRVGEIQYF.

The chain employs TRBV2 and TRBJ2-2; D not certain. The CDR3 covers 13 residues. Trimming removed 4 bases at V and 5 bases at J, with 8 bases between. Germline CDR1 reads SNHLY; CDR2 reads FYNNEI. The chain's CDR3 is CASSALETGELFF. CDR3 DNA sequence: TGTGCCAGCAGTGCCTTAGAGACCGGGGAGCTGTTTTTT.

V and J are TRBV28 and TRBJ2-5, with D tentatively TRBD1 (6 bases). The J call is doubtful: the DNA matches TRBJ2-7 better. Germline CDR1 MDHEN, CDR2 SYDVKM. The CDR3 contains 14 residues. The chain's CDR3 is CASSFGQGIYEQYF. DNA for the CDR3: TGTGCCAGCAGTTTCGGGCAGGGGATCTACGAGCAGTACTTC.

V and J are TRBV19 and TRBJ1-2; D is ambiguous. V lost 2 bases and J lost 1, with 5 bases in between. This CDR3 contains 13 residues. Germline CDR1 and CDR2: LNHDA and SQIVND (reference sequence). In DNA form, the CDR3 reads TGTGCCAGTAGTATAAACAGTAACTATGGCTACACCTTC. Translated, it gives CASSINSNYGYTF.

This rearrangement joins TRBV2 to TRBJ2-7; D call uncertain. CDR1 and CDR2 from the germline V gene are SNHLY and FYNNEI. The V end lost 6 bases, the J end lost 2 bases, and 14 bases lay between the germline ends. The CDR3 has 14 residues. The CDR3 loop is CASRPTFGAYEQYF. Here the CDR3 DNA reads TGTGCCAGCAGACCCACCTTTGGGGCCTACGAGCAGTACTTC. The entire variable domain, with the rest obtained from reference TRBV2 and TRBJ2-7, is as follows: EPEVTQTPSHQVTQMGQEVILRCVPISNHLYFYWYRQILGQKVEFLVSFYNNEISEKSEIFDDQFSVERPDGSNFTLKIRSTKLEDSAMYFCASRPTFGAYEQYFGPGTRLTVT.

This chain links TRBV7-7 with TRBJ2-1; 12 positions match TRBD1. Losses at the gene ends were 5 bases for V and 7 bases for J; bases not matched to a gene: 3. Germline assignment: CDR1 SSHAT and CDR2 FNYEAQ (reference sequence). The CDR3 has 14 amino acids. CDR3 region: CASSPGQGANEQFF. The DNA for the CDR3 is TGTGCCAGCAGCCCGGGACAGGGGGCGAATGAGCAGTTCTTC.

The chain combines TRBV11-1 with TRBJ2-1, with TRBD1 matching 9 bases. V was pared by 5 bases and J by 6 bases, with 11 bases of the junction left unmatched. CDR1 and CDR2 (germline): SGHAT, FQDESV (reference sequence). The CDR3 sequence is 16 residues long. CDR3 sequence (DNA): TGTGCCAGCAGCGTGGACAGGGGAGCCCTCGTCAATGAGCAGTTCTTC. It is translated as CASSVDRGALVNEQFF.

The chain recombines TRBV27 with TRBJ1-1; D not certain. The length of the CDR3 is 13 residues. V was pared by 2 bases and J by 6 bases, with 10 bases between. Germline-derived CDR1 and CDR2 are MNHEY and SMNVEV (reference sequence). CDR3 region: CASSLRNPAEAFF. As DNA, the CDR3 is TGTGCCAGCAGTTTAAGGAATCCCGCTGAAGCTTTCTTT.

The chain couples TRBV18 to TRBJ2-7; D is perhaps TRBD2 (6 bases). Germline CDR1 and CDR2: KGHSH and LQKENI. The CDR3 contains 13 residues. The V end lost 6 bases, the J end lost 10 bases, and 19 bases lay between the germline ends. The CDR3 DNA reads TGTGCCAGCTCGGCGGGGACCGAGGTATCTCAGTACTTC. Translated, it gives CASSAGTEVSQYF. Based on the CDR3 plus reference TRBV18 and TRBJ2-7, the full variable domain is NAGVMQNPRHLVRRRGQEARLRCSPMKGHSHVYWYRQLPEEGLKFMVYLQKENIIDESGMPKERFSAEFPKEGPSILRIQQVVRGDSAAYFCASSAGTEVSQYFGPGTRLTVT.

The chain combines TRBV7-2 with TRBJ2-7; D ambiguous. The CDR3 extends over 12 amino acids. The ends were cut back, 4 bases at V and 1 base at J, with 5 bases in the middle. Germline loops: CDR1 SGHTA, CDR2 FQGNSA. CDR3 sequence reads: CASSSRSYEQYF. DNA of the CDR3: TGTGCCAGCAGCTCCCGGTCCTACGAGCAGTACTTC.

The rearrangement joins TRBV28 to TRBJ1-3, with 8 bases matching TRBD1. Germline CDR1 is MDHEN and CDR2 is SYDVKM. V dropped 7 bases and J dropped 0; count of bases not matched to a gene: 5. The CDR3 runs 15 residues. The CDR3 DNA sequence: TGTGCCAGCATAAGACAGGGGCGCTCTGGAAACACCATATATTTT. It yields the protein CASIRQGRSGNTIYF.

This sequence joins TRBV5-1 and TRBJ1-2; D gene unclear. This CDR3 region has 13 residues. The ends were cut back, 0 bases at V and 5 bases at J, with 8 bases in the middle. Germline V gene lookup returns CDR1 SGHRS and CDR2 YFSETQ. The CDR3 DNA sequence: TGCGCCAGCAGCTTGGTGGACGATTATGGCTACACCTTC. Translation gives CASSLVDDYGYTF.

The chain joins TRBV18 to TRBJ2-5; 8 bases agree with TRBD2. V dropped 5 bases and J dropped 1; count of bases not matched to a gene: 3. CDR3 length: 14 amino acids. CDR1 is KGHSH, CDR2 LQKENI, per germline. The CDR3 sequence: CASSSLAGQETQYF. The CDR3 DNA sequence: TGTGCCAGCTCATCCCTAGCGGGCCAAGAGACCCAGTACTTC.

This chain uses TRBV2 with TRBJ1-5; D gene uncertain. CDR1 SNHLY and CDR2 FYNNEI come from the germline V gene. Trimming shortened V by 6 bases and J by 2 bases, and 11 bases separated the two germline ends. The CDR3 covers 14 residues. In nucleotides, the CDR3 is TGTGCCAGCAGCGTTGAACGGGGCAATCAGCCCCAGCATTTT. This encodes CASSVERGNQPQHF. Combining the CDR3 with reference TRBV2 and TRBJ1-5 gives the whole variable domain EPEVTQTPSHQVTQMGQEVILRCVPISNHLYFYWYRQILGQKVEFLVSFYNNEISEKSEIFDDQFSVERPDGSNFTLKIRSTKLEDSAMYFCASSVERGNQPQHFGDGTRLSIL.